Shown below are 5 T cell receptor beta chains from a single sample sequenced in a study of graft-versus-host responses after intestinal transplantation. TCRdb's table, derived via immunoSEQ multiplex PCR, lists solely in-frame clones and lacks some. Among more than 12,000 clones listed, approximately 70% were seen once. The starting material, graft tissue, was processed to release intraepithelial and lamina propria lymphocytes. The sample in question was ileum tissue, obtained around 770 days after intestinal transplantation. Receptors were obtained from a human patient who received an intestinal transplant, so some T cells may come from the graft donor.

The CDR3 protein is CASSIGASGLSNTGELFF. The CDR3 nucleotides read TGTGCCAGTAGTATAGGGGCTAGCGGGCTTTCGAACACCGGGGAGCTGTTTTTT. The genes are TRBV19 and TRBJ2-2; 8 positions agree with TRBD2. From germline, CDR1 is LNHDA and CDR2 SQIVND (reference sequence). The CDR3 extends over 18 amino acids. V was clipped by 1 base and J by 0 bases; unmatched bases: 7.

The rearrangement links TRBV9 to TRBJ2-1; 7 bases map to TRBD2. CDR3 length: 15 residues. Germline CDR1 is SGDLS and CDR2 is YYNGEE. V gave up 3 bases and J gave up 3 bases; unmatched junction bases: 6. Here the CDR3 DNA reads TGTGCCAGCAGCGCAAATAGGGACTACTACAATGAGCAGTTCTTC. As protein: CASSANRDYYNEQFF.

DNA for the CDR3: TGTGCCAGCAGCTTGTATTTACCCTCCTACAATGAGCAGTTCTTC. Amino acid sequence: CASSLYLPSYNEQFF. This chain joins TRBV4-2 and TRBJ2-1; D gene uncertain. Trimming left V 5 bases short and J 0 bases short, with 11 bases between. From germline, CDR1 is LGHNA and CDR2 YNFKEQ. The CDR3 is 15 residues long.

This clone was seen a handful of times. The gene calls are TRBV5-1 and TRBJ2-7; D is perhaps TRBD1 (5 bases). Germline loops: CDR1 SGHRS, CDR2 YFSETQ. V was shortened by 4 bases and J by 4 bases, with 12 bases between the two germline ends. The CDR3 is 13 residues long. As DNA, the CDR3 is TGCGCCAGCAGCGCTCAGGGTCCTTACGAGCAGTACTTC. Amino acids: CASSAQGPYEQYF.

The genes are TRBV6-1 and TRBJ2-7; 8 positions match TRBD2. This CDR3 spans 17 amino acids. V gave up 4 bases and J gave up 2 bases; unmatched junction bases: 13. CDR1 and CDR2 from the germline V gene are MNHNS and SASEGT. Here the CDR3 DNA reads TGTGCCAGCAGTGGTACATTAGCGGGAAAACCCCCCTACGAGCAGTACTTC. It yields the protein CASSGTLAGKPPYEQYF.